This TCR beta chain comes out of a study of technical replicates of blood from a few donors. Only in-frame clones appear in the TCRdb table, and some are missing; sequencing was by immunoSEQ multiplex PCR. This sample has under 90,000 clones, with roughly 98% found just once. Sequencing was performed on T cells isolated from PBMCs. The clonotype comes from a human donor in good health.

CDR3 sequence: CASSDGQGRSDTQYF. The CDR3 DNA reads TGCGCCAGCAGTGATGGACAGGGGAGATCAGATACGCAGTATTTT. The chain joins TRBV10-1 to TRBJ2-3, with TRBD1 identical over 9 bases. In germline, CDR1 is WNHNN, CDR2 SYGVQD (reference sequence). The CDR3 has 15 residues. Unmatched junction bases numbered 5, after V lost 3 bases and J lost 4 bases.